The 27 T cell receptor beta chains listed next were all sequenced from one sample in a study of OX40 agonist ivuxolimab in advanced cancers. Some clones are missing from TCRdb's copy, which holds only in-frame ones; the method was immunoSEQ multiplex PCR. The table records about 35,000 clones, 65% to 85% of them present only once. The starting material was CD4+ or CD8+ T cells sorted from blood, obtained in a trial of the OX40 agonist ivuxolimab. These receptor sequences come from an adult with an advanced solid tumor such as melanoma, head and neck, liver or kidney cancer.

The V and J genes are TRBV28 and TRBJ2-7, with 10 bases that match TRBD2. The CDR3 extends over 18 amino acids. Germline-derived CDR1 and CDR2 are MDHEN and SYDVKM. V lost 0 bases to trimming and J lost 2 bases; unmatched junction nucleotides: 10. The CDR3 protein is CASSLWASGSKGTYEQYF. The CDR3 coding sequence is TGTGCCAGCAGTTTATGGGCTAGCGGGAGTAAGGGTACCTACGAGCAGTACTTC.

The chain links TRBV21-1 to TRBJ1-3; TRBD1 is taken as the D call from the table, unchecked against the DNA. TRBV21-1 is noted as a pseudogene. The CDR3 is made up of 13 amino acids. CDR3 region: CASSLTGGNTIYF. The CDR3 coding sequence is TGTGCCAGCAGCCTCACAGGGGGAAACACCATATATTTT.

V is TRBV5-1 and J is TRBJ1-1; 8 bases agree with TRBD1. Per germline, CDR1 SGHRS and CDR2 YFSETQ. The CDR3 runs 14 residues. V trimming: 2 bases; J trimming: 1 base; junction bases outside the gene matches: 1. CDR3 DNA sequence: TGCGCCAGCAGCTTACAGGGGGGGAACACTGAAGCTTTCTTT. Its translation: CASSLQGGNTEAFF.

This clone is categorized as medium-sized (0.01 to 0.1%). The V call is TRBV18, the J call TRBJ2-1; D assignment may be TRBD1 or TRBD2 (5 bases each). In germline, CDR1 is KGHSH, CDR2 LQKENI. The CDR3 contains 12 residues. Trimming took off 2 bases at V and 7 bases at J, with 6 bases between the two ends. Written as DNA, the CDR3 is TGTGCCAGCTCACCAGGGGGAAATGAGCAGTTCTTC. Amino acids: CASSPGGNEQFF.

The gene calls are TRBV19 and TRBJ1-5, with 10 bases identical to TRBD1. V trimming: 3 bases; J trimming: 2 bases; junction bases outside the gene matches: 7. The CDR3 is 17 amino acids. Per the germline V gene, CDR1 is LNHDA and CDR2 is SQIVND (reference sequence). The CDR3 here is CASSIRTGGIGNQPQHF. CDR3 nucleotide sequence: TGTGCCAGTAGTATCCGGACAGGGGGAATAGGCAATCAGCCCCAGCATTTT.

This chain joins TRBV14 and TRBJ2-1; 7 nucleotides agree with TRBD1. CDR3 length: 16 residues. Germline lookup yields CDR1 SGHDN and CDR2 FVKESK. V lost 4 bases and J lost 4; bases outside the gene matches: 10. CDR3 in DNA: TGTGCCAGCAGCCGAGGGGACAGACGGTCTTACAATGAGCAGTTCTTC. Protein sequence: CASSRGDRRSYNEQFF.

The chain couples TRBV7-9 to TRBJ2-7, with TRBD2 identical over 7 bases. The CDR3 totals 15 residues. V shed 5 bases and J 0 bases; nucleotides not matched to a gene: 7. CDR1 is SEHNR, CDR2 FQNEAQ, per germline (reference sequence). The CDR3 region is CASSLGRASSYEQYF. The CDR3 DNA sequence: TGTGCCAGCAGCCTAGGGAGGGCGAGCTCCTACGAGCAGTACTTC.

V and J are TRBV5-6 and TRBJ1-1; no firm D call. Germline CDR1 SGHDT, CDR2 YYEEEE. The CDR3 is made up of 16 amino acids. The ends were cut back, 1 base at V and 2 bases at J, with 15 bases in the middle. CDR3 coding DNA: TGTGCCAGCAGCTTGTGGGTCATAGAACGTAACACTGAAGCTTTCTTT. It translates to CASSLWVIERNTEAFF. The entire variable domain, with the rest obtained from reference TRBV5-6 and TRBJ1-1, is as follows: DAGVTQSPTHLIKTRGQQVTLRCSPKSGHDTVSWYQQALGQGPQFIFQYYEEEERQRGNFPDRFSGHQFPNYSSELNVNALLLGDSALYLCASSLWVIERNTEAFFGQGTRLTVV.

V usage is TRBV5-1 and J usage is TRBJ2-3; D possibly corresponds to TRBD1 (6 bases). Germline-derived CDR1 and CDR2 are SGHRS and YFSETQ. The CDR3 has 13 residues. Between the trimmed V and J ends, which lost 4 bases and 0 bases, there was a span of 6 bases. CDR3 nucleotide sequence: TGCGCCAGCAGCAGGGGGAGCACAGATACGCAGTATTTT. As protein: CASSRGSTDTQYF.

The V gene is TRBV6-4, the J gene TRBJ2-7; 9 bases line up with TRBD2. V was clipped by 6 bases and J by 2 bases; unmatched bases: 11. There are 16 residues in the CDR3. Germline assignment: CDR1 MRHNA and CDR2 SNTAGT. CDR3 loop: CASSRLAERGTYEQYF. Written as DNA, the CDR3 is TGTGCCAGCAGCAGACTAGCGGAGCGGGGTACCTACGAGCAGTACTTC.

This chain links TRBV28 with TRBJ1-1; 7 nucleotides line up with TRBD1. This CDR3 spans 16 amino acids. CDR1 and CDR2 (germline): MDHEN, SYDVKM. The J segment lost 3 bases and the V segment lost 5 bases, leaving 12 bases of the junction unmatched. The CDR3: CASSTTSRGWDTEAFF. CDR3 sequence (DNA): TGTGCCAGCAGTACAACCTCCAGGGGGTGGGACACTGAAGCTTTCTTT.

There are a few counts of this clone. CDR3 region: CASSADRGLGQPQHF. The CDR3 DNA reads TGTGCCAGCAGCGCAGACAGGGGGCTAGGTCAGCCCCAGCATTTT. The chain carries TRBV7-8 and TRBJ1-5; 10 bases are a match to TRBD1. Germline CDR1 SGHVS, CDR2 FQNEAQ. V trimming: 5 bases; J trimming: 6 bases; junction bases outside the gene matches: 7. There are 15 residues in the CDR3. The whole variable domain, filled in from reference TRBV7-8 and TRBJ1-5, reads GAGVSQSPRYKVAKRGQDVALRCDPISGHVSLFWYQQALGQGPEFLTYFQNEAQLDKSGLPSDRFFAERPEGSVSTLKIQRTQQEDSAVYLCASSADRGLGQPQHFGDGTRLSIL.

J is TRBJ2-5 and V is TRBV5-4; D is possibly TRBD1 (6 bases). CDR1 and CDR2 from the germline V gene are SGHNT and YYREEE (reference sequence). The CDR3 is made up of 14 amino acids. With 4 bases removed from V and 3 bases from J, the gap between germline ends came to 13 bases. This CDR3 is CASSLPRQEETQYF. CDR3 nucleotides: TGTGCCAGCAGCCTGCCGAGACAGGAAGAGACCCAGTACTTC.

The chain links TRBV9 to TRBJ2-5, with a tentative D call TRBD1 (6 bases). Trimming pared 6 bases from V and 4 bases from J, leaving 25 bases between. Per germline, CDR1 SGDLS and CDR2 YYNGEE. The CDR3 sequence is 17 residues long. Here the CDR3 DNA reads TGTGCCAGCACCCAGGGGCAGGCCTCTGTTTTTCCAGAGACCCAGTACTTC. This gives the protein CASTQGQASVFPETQYF.

The chain carries TRBV29-1 and TRBJ2-5, with TRBD2 matching over 8 bases. CDR1 is SQVTM, CDR2 ANQGSEA, per germline. The CDR3 covers 13 residues. The J segment lost 9 bases and the V segment lost 3 bases, leaving 9 bases of the junction unmatched. CDR3: CSVDGTRDLAQYF. The CDR3 coding sequence is TGCAGCGTTGACGGGACTAGGGATTTGGCCCAGTACTTC.

In its sample, this clone was seen once. V is TRBV7-4 and J is TRBJ1-1; D not certain. From germline, CDR1 is SGHVT and CDR2 SQSDAQ. V lost 5 bases and J lost 5, with 9 bases in between. The CDR3 sequence is 12 residues long. The CDR3 is CASSPGGTEAFF. CDR3 bases: TGTGCCAGCAGCCCGGGAGGGACTGAAGCTTTCTTT.

The chain has TRBV6-5 and TRBJ2-7, with TRBD1 as a possible D gene (5 bases). The germline V gene has CDR1 MNHEY and CDR2 SVGAGI. The CDR3 has 15 residues. Trimming took off 0 bases at V and 1 base at J, with 10 bases between the two ends. CDR3 in DNA: TGTGCCAGCAGTTACTCTCAGGGAAGGTCCTACGAGCAGTACTTC. Its protein is CASSYSQGRSYEQYF.

V and J are TRBV27 and TRBJ2-7, with 9 bases identical to TRBD1. CDR3 length: 16 amino acids. V shed 4 bases, J shed 5 bases, and the junction held 12 bases outside the gene matches. Germline CDR1 and CDR2: MNHEY and SMNVEV (reference sequence). CDR3 sequence: CASSSHSGTGKNEQYF. CDR3 sequence (DNA): TGTGCCAGCAGTTCGCACTCCGGGACAGGGAAGAACGAGCAGTACTTC.

The V and J genes are TRBV5-1 and TRBJ1-1; TRBD1 is a possible D gene (5 bases). This CDR3 has 15 residues. CDR1 SGHRS and CDR2 YFSETQ come from the germline V gene. The V gene lost 4 bases and the J gene lost 0 bases, with 13 bases spanning the gap. DNA of the CDR3: TGCGCCAGCAGCGGAAGGGACGGAATGAACACTGAAGCTTTCTTT. Translating gives CASSGRDGMNTEAFF.

The rearrangement joins TRBV5-8 to TRBJ2-5; D might be TRBD1 or TRBD2, each matching 6 bases. This CDR3 has 16 amino acids. From germline, CDR1 is SGHTS and CDR2 YDEGEE. V gave up 4 bases and J gave up 0 bases, with 16 bases separating them. CDR3 in DNA: TGTGCCAGCAGCGGAGGGGGAAGGGGGTACCAAGAGACCCAGTACTTC. Amino acids: CASSGGGRGYQETQYF.

The rearrangement uses TRBV4-2 and TRBJ1-1; D remains unclear. This CDR3 is built from 15 residues. The germline V gene has CDR1 LGHNA and CDR2 YNFKEQ. The germline V and J ends were trimmed by 0 bases and 1 base, with 9 bases remaining between them. The CDR3 region has the DNA TGTGCCAGCAGCCAAGATGCGTATTCGAACACTGAAGCTTTCTTT. Translation: CASSQDAYSNTEAFF.

The rearrangement uses TRBV29-1 and TRBJ2-6; no clear D gene. In germline, CDR1 is SQVTM, CDR2 ANQGSEA. The CDR3 sequence is 11 residues long. V lost 5 bases to trimming and J lost 6 bases, with 5 bases between them. CDR3 sequence: CSVQEANVLTF. The CDR3 DNA follows: TGCAGCGTTCAGGAGGCCAACGTCCTGACTTTC.

The chain carries TRBV9 and TRBJ2-7; D unresolved. Germline CDR1 SGDLS, CDR2 YYNGEE. The CDR3 totals 14 residues. Trimming took off 4 bases at V and 0 bases at J, with 11 bases between the two ends. The CDR3 DNA reads TGTGCCAGCAGCTTCGACCCTAGCTCCTACGAGCAGTACTTC. Translation: CASSFDPSSYEQYF.

This sequence joins TRBV19 and TRBJ1-1; weak D call: TRBD1 (5 bases). Germline CDR1 reads LNHDA; CDR2 reads SQIVND (reference sequence). Trimming took 6 bases from V and 2 from J, leaving 19 bases between them. The CDR3 length is 16 residues. CDR3 coding DNA: TGTGCCAGTAGCACGGGGCAGGGAGGAATAAACACTGAAGCTTTCTTT. Encoded protein: CASSTGQGGINTEAFF.

This CDR3 is CASSLVPGGYNEQFF. CDR3 bases: TGTGCCAGCAGCCTAGTCCCGGGAGGCTACAATGAGCAGTTCTTC. The chain has TRBV11-2 and TRBJ2-1; 7 nucleotides align to TRBD2. V lost 5 bases to trimming and J lost 3 bases; unmatched junction nucleotides: 7. The CDR3 sequence is 15 residues long. Germline V gives CDR1 SGHAT, CDR2 FQNNGV.

This clone was detected once. V is TRBV6-1 and J is TRBJ2-4, with 13 positions matching TRBD2. This CDR3 region has 14 residues. Germline V gene data show CDR1 as MNHNS and CDR2 as SASEGT. With 7 bases clipped from V and 6 bases from J, the junction kept 3 bases outside the gene matches. CDR3 DNA sequence: TGTGCCAGCACTAGGACTAGCGGGAGAAACATTCAGTACTTC. It codes for CASTRTSGRNIQYF.

The chain joins TRBV5-6 to TRBJ2-4; a possible D gene is TRBD2 (6 bases). Per germline, CDR1 SGHDT and CDR2 YYEEEE. Trimming stripped 2 bases from V and 0 bases from J, with 9 bases between. This CDR3 has 15 residues. CDR3: CASSFRGIAKNIQYF. CDR3 nucleotides: TGTGCCAGCAGCTTCCGGGGGATAGCCAAAAACATTCAGTACTTC.